This TCR beta chain was sequenced for a study of vaccination effects on CD4 cells after COVID-19. About the study: The study obtained samples from a couple of convalescent patients 16 days and one week before vaccination. Study-wide results and caveats: Late in the post-vaccination period, infection-induced and vaccine-induced clones underwent marked clonal contraction. A shortage of convalescent patients and an absence of early post-infection timepoints characterized the study.

Data came from immunoSEQ multiplex PCR; TCRdb stores just in-frame clones and leaves some out. Here the sample spans about 45,000 clones, around 74% being singletons. Expansion with viral peptide pools was applied to antigen-specific CD4+ T cells by the ViraFEST assay prior to sequencing. On roughly day 9 of culture, CD4+ T cells were separated out. Confirmation by PCR established that the person had SARS-CoV-2 infection between March and December 2020. IL-2 medium was substituted for half the medium on days 3 and 7. Note on this clone: Its antigen remains unidentified.

The CDR3 totals 18 residues. CDR1 is MNHEY and CDR2 is SVGEGT in the germline V gene. V lost 4 bases and J 5 bases, leaving 27 bases between the germline ends. V usage is TRBV6-2 or TRBV6-3 and J usage is TRBJ2-7; D may match TRBD1 or TRBD2 (6 bases each). The TCR sequence derives from a human donor who had a prior SARS-CoV-2 infection. The material was CD4+ T cells from PBMCs cultured with a peptide pool, obtained before COVID-19 vaccination. The CDR3 sequence is CASSSPTSWRGASHEQYF. The CDR3, as DNA: TGTGCCAGCAGTTCCCCAACTTCGTGGAGGGGGGCATCCCACGAGCAGTACTTC.